This TCR beta chain was sequenced during a study of patients and donors after allogeneic stem cell transplantation. V was trimmed by 0 bases and J by 4 bases, leaving 9 bases between them. Germline V gives CDR1 MGHRA, CDR2 YSYEKL. This CDR3 comprises 14 residues. This clonotype was detected ten times or more. TCRdb reanalysed the RT-PCR reads using MiXCR and keeps one entry per CDR3 protein. This sample yields approximately 430,000 distinct CDR3 sequences, of which 16% are seen a single time; 7.2% belongs to the top ten. This TCR derives from a human donor who was either an allogeneic HSCT recipient or a stem cell or donor lymphocyte infusion donor (not recorded which). It is not recorded whose cells these are; they may come from a transplant donor. The source material was blood, either unsorted or a sorted T cell fraction (not recorded which). V is TRBV4-1 and J is TRBJ1-1, with D uncertain. CDR3 in amino acids: CASSQDGWGTEAFF. The CDR3, as DNA: TGCGCCAGCAGCCAAGATGGATGGGGCACTGAAGCTTTCTTT.